This T cell receptor beta chain is drawn from a study of shared clonotypes between healthy human individuals. Only in-frame clones appear in the TCRdb table, and some are missing; sequencing was by immunoSEQ multiplex PCR. In the table there are about 700,000 clones, 92% of which are singletons. This CDR3 contains 14 residues. Looked up from germline, CDR1 is SGDLS and CDR2 is YYNGEE. V was cut by 0 bases and J by 7 bases, with 11 bases left in between. Only CD45RO-negative cells positively selected for CCR7 counted as naive CD8 cells, so terminally differentiated effector memory CD45RA+ cells were excluded.

Sequencing was carried out using naive CD8+ T cells sorted from blood. J is TRBJ2-1 and V is TRBV9, with D tentatively TRBD2 (6 bases). The receptor was isolated from a man aged 25-45 years in good health. The CDR3 loop reads CASSVGAGRNEQFF. The CDR3 DNA reads TGTGCCAGCAGCGTAGGAGCAGGGAGGAATGAGCAGTTCTTC.